This TCR beta chain derives from a study of T cell responses to AZD1222 COVID-19 vaccine. The repertoire was sequenced with immunoSEQ multiplex PCR; TCRdb's copy has only in-frame clones and lacks some. The data hold around 180,000 clones, with around 93% observed a single time. V was pared by 0 bases and J by 7 bases, with 17 bases between. The CDR3 sequence is 16 residues long. Germline CDR1 reads SGDLS; CDR2 reads YYNGEE. The sequence was obtained from an adult in good health. The starting material was peripheral blood, obtained on day 0 of AZD1222 vaccination. V usage is TRBV9 and J usage is TRBJ2-1; D unclear. The CDR3 coding sequence is TGTGCCAGCAGCGTAGCCAGCGCCATCGTAGGAAATGAGCAGTTCTTC. Its translation: CASSVASAIVGNEQFF.